The entry below gives a single T cell receptor beta chain sequence along with its context. What it recognizes is unknown. This sample is drawn from a study of response to subunit inactivated influenza vaccine. CDR3 size: 14 residues. Trimming took off 0 bases at V and 4 bases at J, with 9 bases between the two ends. The V gene's germline CDR1 is MGHDK and CDR2 SYGVNS. Overall study results and limits: It was suggested by the authors that few new T cells are recruited by each seasonal influenza vaccination.

TCRdb re-called the RT-PCR reads through MiXCR, storing one row per CDR3 protein. The sample has about 580,000 distinct CDR3 sequences; 14% are singletons. The clonotype was recovered from a man aged 50 or older who received an inactivated influenza vaccine. V gene TRBV25-1 combines with J gene TRBJ2-5; D is perhaps TRBD1 or TRBD2 (5 bases each). Source: PBMCs from blood, taken roughly 12 days after vaccination. This CDR3 reads CASSEYGGRETQYF. The CDR3 DNA is TGTGCCAGCAGTGAATATGGGGGAAGAGAGACCCAGTACTTC.